This T cell receptor (beta chain) was retrieved from a study of blood T cell repertoires in COVID-19. Across the study: PBMCs, B-cell-depleted T cells, or T cells were the source of the cDNA or gDNA that made up the material.

Assay used: immunoSEQ multiplex PCR; TCRdb lists only in-frame clones, some missing. The top ten clones hold about 18% of a sample with under 75,000 clones, around 88% of them seen once. Germline loops: CDR1 MDHEN, CDR2 SYDVKM. This CDR3 has 14 residues. Losses at the gene ends were 2 bases for V and 8 bases for J; bases not matched to a gene: 6. This chain uses TRBV28 with TRBJ1-2; 9 nucleotides agree with TRBD1. Sequencing was carried out using peripheral blood. The receptor's source is a woman aged 80 or over with active COVID-19. CDR3 bases: TGTGCCAGCAGTTTAGGGGACAGGGTAAAAGGCTACACCTTC. Its translation: CASSLGDRVKGYTF.